This T cell receptor (beta chain) was recorded in a study of blood T cell dynamics during melanoma immunotherapy (dated by TCRdb to 2020 to 2021). For the wider study: The patients had metastatic melanoma and were given first-line pembrolizumab or nivolumab plus ipilimumab as standard of care in the United Kingdom. To find early correlates of response, the study profiled the peripheral T cell receptor repertoires of patients with metastatic melanoma both before and after one cycle of checkpoint inhibitor therapy. Consecutive patients formed a training cohort, and a further independent group of patients from the same centre was pooled into an external validation set. What the research found in general, with its limitations: The relatively small sample size was acknowledged as something that could potentially limit how far the results can be generalized. The study could not determine whether the T cell clones driving repertoire changes were melanoma-specific or reflected general immune activation. Unlike progressors, patients who went on to achieve disease control showed a bifurcated reorganization of the PBMC repertoire at W3, with either increased clonality or increased diversity.

The sample's time point, from its label and the paper: pre-treatment baseline. Blood samples were taken before treatment (T0) and at week 3 (W3), following the first cycle of checkpoint blockade. Except for two patients with rapid clinical progression, response was assessed 12 weeks after the first infusion by RECIST 1.1; disease control meant complete response, partial response or stable disease. Any patient who had received prior systemic cancer treatment, was on concomitant immunosuppressant therapy or had synchronous other active malignancies was excluded. Bulk PBMC and plasma cell-free DNA were both sequenced for TCR beta so that circulating cells and T cell turnover could be tracked. Lymphoprep and SepMate tubes were used to isolate PBMC from blood, and red cell lysis was then performed. QIAamp DNA Blood Mini kits were used to extract DNA from both PBMC and sorted T cell subsets. Turning to this clone: What this receptor recognizes is not known. No base qualities exist here, and no much larger clone lies one base off it.

Every bulk PBMC sample was loaded with the same fixed amount of about 380 ng of DNA. The immunoSEQ TCRb Assay kit was used according to manufacturer instructions to amplify TCR beta CDR3 sequences from genomic DNA. The KAPA Library Quantification Kit for Illumina platforms was used to quantify pooled libraries by qPCR. Sequencing of the pooled libraries was done on an Illumina NextSeq 500, with clustering at roughly 0.6-1.1 pM. The published analysis was carried out like this. Analysis of the TCR data relied on immunoSEQ ANALYZER and the R LymphoSeq package. A rearrangement efficiency score was calculated as productive divided by the sum of productive and non-productive CDR3 sequences. Clonality was measured with the Gini coefficient and diversity with the Renyi index at alpha=1, and both measures were compared pairwise between timepoints within each patient. In LymphoSeq, clonal relatedness was computed with an edit distance of 3 and repertoire similarity was computed with the Bhattacharyya coefficient. Linear discriminant analysis on week-3 changes in clonality and diversity was built with the R MASS and caret packages to classify response. The clones in this table, taken by TCRdb from immuneACCESS, are in-frame only. Not every clone is retained; where verified, under half of the shortfall comes from an unresolved V gene, and the cause of the rest is unknown. V and J calls and clone size follow that table, whereas D and trimming were derived from the DNA. The sample table lists about 18,000 clones, just over 90% of them with a count of one. The leading ten clones occupy about 2% of the sample.

A distance of 9 bases separates the germline ends of V and J, which lose 0 bases and 3 bases respectively. From the cysteine through the phenylalanine, the CDR3 covers 14 amino acids. Only the CDR3 DNA stays, 42 bases, in frame from base 1. Based on the germline V gene, the CDR1 and CDR2 sequences are SGDLS and YYNGEE. Here the chain combines TRBV9 and TRBJ1-2, and perhaps TRBD1 as D gene, on 5 matching bases. The sequence was obtained from a human donor with melanoma. The source was blood, collected from a patient treated with checkpoint blockade. The encoded CDR3 is CASSVDRGDYGYTF. The DNA sequence is given as TGTGCCAGCAGCGTAGATAGGGGAGACTATGGCTACACCTTC.